This TCR beta chain was identified during a study of blood T cells in healthy people across ages. Study-wide points: As age increased, TCR beta diversity per million T cells fell in a roughly linear fashion.

This clonotype appeared many times. What it recognizes is unknown. Per the germline V gene, CDR1 is SGDLS and CDR2 is YYNGEE. This CDR3 has 13 amino acids. Trimming took 2 bases from V and 12 from J, leaving 15 bases between them. Using a J-beta primer mix together with a sample-barcoded 5' primer, a second PCR was run for about 6 to 12 cycles. TCRdb re-analysed the 5' RACE reads in MiXCR, keeping a single row per CDR3 protein. The profile shows 750,000 to 950,000 distinct CDR3 sequences, roughly 28% of them singletons. A further study also used this sample, focusing on T cells of mothers and their children.

The chain is built from TRBV9 and TRBJ2-1, with a possible D match to TRBD1 (8 bases). Material for sequencing was blood. This clonotype was obtained from a middle-aged woman in good health. The CDR3, as DNA: TGTGCCAGCAGCGTCGGGGAGGGGACAGGGCAGTTCTTC. It translates to CASSVGEGTGQFF. Supplemented by reference TRBV9 and TRBJ2-1, the full variable domain reads DSGVTQTPKHLITATGQRVTLRCSPRSGDLSVYWYQQSLDQGLQFLIQYYNGEERAKGNILERFSAQQFPDLHSELNLSSLELGDSALYFCASSVGEGTGQFFGPGTRLTVL.